The clone carrying this TCR beta chain was picked up many times. Its cognate antigen is unknown. The sample belongs to a study of T cells in Graves' hyperthyroidism and ophthalmopathy. Study-level results: Ophthalmopathy, as predicted by the model, came a median about seven months after the prediction.

RNA transcripts served as the template for amplifying TCR beta CDR3 regions. The HTBI primer set served for first-round RT-PCR of the TCR CDR3. TCRdb passed the multiplex PCR reads through MiXCR, listing each CDR3 protein once. The table includes fewer than 800,000 distinct CDR3 sequences, roughly 15% detected once. Hyperthyroidism had been newly diagnosed in patients aged 18 to 65, and its duration was under 2 months. PBMCs stemmed from 10 ml fresh peripheral blood. The germline V and J ends were trimmed by 1 base and 0 bases, with 10 bases remaining between them. CDR1 and CDR2 from the germline V gene are DFQATT and SNEGSKA (reference sequence). The CDR3 has 15 residues.

This clonotype was obtained from a man younger than 35 with Graves' hyperthyroidism. The sample taken for sequencing was blood. The V call is TRBV20-1, the J call TRBJ2-1, with D perhaps matching TRBD1 (6 bases). The CDR3 DNA follows: TGCAGTGCTAGAGTCGACAGGCCCTCCTACAATGAGCAGTTCTTC. Protein: CSARVDRPSYNEQFF.